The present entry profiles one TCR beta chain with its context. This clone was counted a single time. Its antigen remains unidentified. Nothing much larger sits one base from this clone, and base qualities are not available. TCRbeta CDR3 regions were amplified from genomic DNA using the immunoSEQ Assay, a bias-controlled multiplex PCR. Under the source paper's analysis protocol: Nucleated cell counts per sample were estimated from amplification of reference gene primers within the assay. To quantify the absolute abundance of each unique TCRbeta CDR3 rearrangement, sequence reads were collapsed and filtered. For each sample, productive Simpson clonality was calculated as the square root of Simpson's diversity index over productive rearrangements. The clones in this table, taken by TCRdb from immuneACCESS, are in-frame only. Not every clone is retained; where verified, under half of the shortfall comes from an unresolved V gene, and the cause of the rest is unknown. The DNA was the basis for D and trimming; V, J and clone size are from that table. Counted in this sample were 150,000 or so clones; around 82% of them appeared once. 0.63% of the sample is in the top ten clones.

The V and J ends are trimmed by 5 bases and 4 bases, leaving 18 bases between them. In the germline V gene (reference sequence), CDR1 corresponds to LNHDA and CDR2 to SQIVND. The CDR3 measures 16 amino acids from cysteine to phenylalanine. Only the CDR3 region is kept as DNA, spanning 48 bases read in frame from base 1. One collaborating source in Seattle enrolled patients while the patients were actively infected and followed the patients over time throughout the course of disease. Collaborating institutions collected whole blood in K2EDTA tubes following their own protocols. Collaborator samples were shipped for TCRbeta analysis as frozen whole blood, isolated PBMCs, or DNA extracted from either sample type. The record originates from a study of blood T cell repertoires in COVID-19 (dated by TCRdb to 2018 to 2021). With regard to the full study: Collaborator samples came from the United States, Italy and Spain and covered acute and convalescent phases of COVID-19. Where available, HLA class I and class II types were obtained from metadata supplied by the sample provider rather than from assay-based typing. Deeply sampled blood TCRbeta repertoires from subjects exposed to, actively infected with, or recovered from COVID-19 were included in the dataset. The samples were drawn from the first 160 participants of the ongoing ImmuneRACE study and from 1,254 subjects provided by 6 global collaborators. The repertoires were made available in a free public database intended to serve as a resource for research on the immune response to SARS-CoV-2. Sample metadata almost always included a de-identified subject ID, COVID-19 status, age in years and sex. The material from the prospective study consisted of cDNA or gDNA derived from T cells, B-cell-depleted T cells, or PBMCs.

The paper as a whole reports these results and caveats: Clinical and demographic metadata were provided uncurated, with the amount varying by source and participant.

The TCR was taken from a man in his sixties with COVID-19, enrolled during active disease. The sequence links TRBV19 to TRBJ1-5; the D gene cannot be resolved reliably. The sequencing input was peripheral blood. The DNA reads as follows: TGTGCCAGTAGTGTTGGGTGGGGAGTGGGGAATCAGCCCCAGCATTTT. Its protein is CASSVGWGVGNQPQHF.